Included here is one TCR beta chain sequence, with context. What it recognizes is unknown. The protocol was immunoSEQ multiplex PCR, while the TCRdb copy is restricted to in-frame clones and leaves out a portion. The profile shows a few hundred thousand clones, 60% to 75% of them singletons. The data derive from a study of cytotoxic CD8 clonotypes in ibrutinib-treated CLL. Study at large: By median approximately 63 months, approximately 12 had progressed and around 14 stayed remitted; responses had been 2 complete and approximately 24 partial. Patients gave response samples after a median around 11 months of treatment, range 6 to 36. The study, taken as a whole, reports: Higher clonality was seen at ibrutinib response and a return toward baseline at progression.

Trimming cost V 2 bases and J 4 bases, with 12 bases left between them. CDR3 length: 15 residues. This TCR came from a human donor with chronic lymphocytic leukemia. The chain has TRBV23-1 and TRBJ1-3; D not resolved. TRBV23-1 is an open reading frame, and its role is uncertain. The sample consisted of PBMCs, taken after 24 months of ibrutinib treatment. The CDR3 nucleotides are TGCGCCAGCAGTCAACCGGATCCCAGGGGAAACACCATATATTTT. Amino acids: CASSQPDPRGNTIYF.